What follows is one T cell receptor beta chain and its context. Participant-given clinical history determined each cohort assignment. This sample was taken from a study of blood T cell repertoires in COVID-19. Original methodology: Nucleated cell counts were estimated from reference gene primer amplification. Generated by immunoSEQ multiplex PCR, the TCRdb table keeps only in-frame clones and is missing some. From that table come the V and J calls and clone size; the DNA was used to work out D and trimming. The data hold about 270,000 clones, with around 86% observed a single time. The sequenced material came from PBMCs or T cells enriched from blood (not recorded which). The TCR comes from a woman between 18 and 29 years old who had recovered from COVID-19.

CDR3 residues: CASSLGDSAYEQYF. The CDR3 DNA is TGTGCCAGCAGCTTAGGTGACAGTGCCTACGAGCAGTACTTC. This chain uses TRBV7-2 with TRBJ2-7, with a possible D match to TRBD1 (5 bases). Per the germline V gene, CDR1 is SGHTA and CDR2 is FQGNSA. Trimming pared 1 base from V and 2 bases from J, leaving 9 bases between. CDR3 length: 14 residues.